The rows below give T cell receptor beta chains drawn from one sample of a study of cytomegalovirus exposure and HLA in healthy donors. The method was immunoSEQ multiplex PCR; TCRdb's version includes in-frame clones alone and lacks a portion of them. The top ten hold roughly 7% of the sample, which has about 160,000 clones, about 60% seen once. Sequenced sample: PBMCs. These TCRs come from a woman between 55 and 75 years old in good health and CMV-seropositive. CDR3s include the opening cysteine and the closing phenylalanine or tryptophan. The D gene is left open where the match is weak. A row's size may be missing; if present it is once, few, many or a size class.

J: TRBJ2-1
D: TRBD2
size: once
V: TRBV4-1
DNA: TGCGCCAGCAGCCAAGCCGGCTTCTCAGGACTAGCGGCAGGGGACTCCTACAATGAGCAGTTCTTC
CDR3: CASSQAGFSGLAAGDSYNEQFF

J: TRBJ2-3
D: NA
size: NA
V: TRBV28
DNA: TGTGCCAGCAGCCATCGCCTAGCGACTAGCACAGATACGCAGTATTTT
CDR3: CASSHRLATSTDTQYF

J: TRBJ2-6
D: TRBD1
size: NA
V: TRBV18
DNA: TGTGCCAGCTCACCAGACAGGGGAATCATACCCTCTGGGGCCAACGTCCTGACTTTC
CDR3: CASSPDRGIIPSGANVLTF

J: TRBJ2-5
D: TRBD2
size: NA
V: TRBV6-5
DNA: TGTGCCAGCAGTTACTCGGGCGGGAGCGCGGAGACCCAGTACTTC
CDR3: CASSYSGGSAETQYF

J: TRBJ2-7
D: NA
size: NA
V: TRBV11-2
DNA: TGTGCCAGCAGCTTAGTCAACTACGAGCAGTACTTC
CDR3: CASSLVNYEQYF

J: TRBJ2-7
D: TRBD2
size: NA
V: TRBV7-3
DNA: TGTGCCAGCAGCCCCGGGACTAGCGGAGGGGAGCAGTACTTC
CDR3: CASSPGTSGGEQYF

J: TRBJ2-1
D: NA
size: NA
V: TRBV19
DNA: TGTGCCAGTGCGGGGCCTTACAATGAGCAGTTCTTC
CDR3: CASAGPYNEQFF

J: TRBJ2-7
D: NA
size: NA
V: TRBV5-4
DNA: TGTGCCAGCAGCCATACTAGCACCCGAGGCGAGCAGTACTTC
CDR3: CASSHTSTRGEQYF

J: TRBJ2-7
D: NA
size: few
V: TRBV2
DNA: TGTGCCAGCAGTGTTAGGGGAACCTACGAGCAGTACTTC
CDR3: CASSVRGTYEQYF

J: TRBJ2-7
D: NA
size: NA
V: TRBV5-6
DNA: TGTGCCAGCAGCTCTGGGGGCGGTGTCGCCTACGAGCAGTACTTC
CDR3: CASSSGGGVAYEQYF

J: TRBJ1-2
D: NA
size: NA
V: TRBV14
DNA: TGTGCCAGCAGCCAGACTATAATGGGTGGCTACACCTTC
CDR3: CASSQTIMGGYTF

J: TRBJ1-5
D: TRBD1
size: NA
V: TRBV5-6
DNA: TGTGCCAGCAGCTTGTGGCAGGGGGCCGTTCAGCCCCAGCATTTT
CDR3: CASSLWQGAVQPQHF

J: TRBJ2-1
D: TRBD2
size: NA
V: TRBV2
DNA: TGTGCCAGCAGATACGGACTAGCGGGAGACAATGAGCAGTTCTTC
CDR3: CASRYGLAGDNEQFF

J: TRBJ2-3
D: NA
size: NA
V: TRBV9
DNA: TGTGCCAGCAGCACCCAACAGGGTGGGGGCACAGATACGCAGTATTTT
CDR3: CASSTQQGGGTDTQYF

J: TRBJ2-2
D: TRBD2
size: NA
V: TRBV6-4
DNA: TGTGCCAGCAGTGACTCCCTAGCGGGAGGTGAAACCGGGGAGCTGTTTTTT
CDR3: CASSDSLAGGETGELFF

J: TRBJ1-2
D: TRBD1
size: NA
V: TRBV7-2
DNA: TGTGCCAGCAGCTTAAACGGACAGGGCTATGGCTACACCTTC
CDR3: CASSLNGQGYGYTF

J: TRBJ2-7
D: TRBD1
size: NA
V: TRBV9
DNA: TGTGCCAGCAGCGTAGGGGGACAGGGGGACTACGAGCAGTACTTC
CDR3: CASSVGGQGDYEQYF

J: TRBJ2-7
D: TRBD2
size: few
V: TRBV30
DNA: TGTGCCTGGAGTGTAACGGGAGGTTTCTACGAGCAGTACTTC
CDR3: CAWSVTGGFYEQYF

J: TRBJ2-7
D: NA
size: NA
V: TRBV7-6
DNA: TGTGCCAGCAGCTTAGGGGAGGTCTACGAGCAGTACTTC
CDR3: CASSLGEVYEQYF

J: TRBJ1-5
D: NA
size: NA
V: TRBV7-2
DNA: TGTGCCAGCAGCTTAGTCGGGGGGGGCAGGGGTGGCCAGCCCCAGCATTTT
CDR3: CASSLVGGGRGGQPQHF

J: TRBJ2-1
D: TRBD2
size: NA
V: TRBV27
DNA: TGTGCCAGCAGTTTAAGGGACGGTGGCGCGGGAGAGATTGACAATGAGCAGTTCTTC
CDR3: CASSLRDGGAGEIDNEQFF

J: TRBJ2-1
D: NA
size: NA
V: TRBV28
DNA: TGTGCCAGCAGTCTACCTACCCCGGCGTCGGGACAATACAATGAGCAGTTCTTC
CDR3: CASSLPTPASGQYNEQFF

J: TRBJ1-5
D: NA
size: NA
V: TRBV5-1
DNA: TGCGCCAGCAGCAAGGGGAACAATCAGCCCCAGCATTTT
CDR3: CASSKGNNQPQHF

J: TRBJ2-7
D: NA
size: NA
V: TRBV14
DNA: TGTGCCAGCAGCCGTGGGCGGGTCTACGAGCAGTACTTC
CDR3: CASSRGRVYEQYF

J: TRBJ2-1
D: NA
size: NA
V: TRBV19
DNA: TGTGCCAGTAGTATAGCAGGATACAATGAGCAGTTCTTC
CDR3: CASSIAGYNEQFF

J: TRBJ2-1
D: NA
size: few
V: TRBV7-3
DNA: TGTGCCAGCAGCGTTAGTCGTACCGTTTACAATGAGCAGTTCTTC
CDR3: CASSVSRTVYNEQFF

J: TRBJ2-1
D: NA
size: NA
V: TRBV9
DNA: TGTGCCAGCAGCGTAGGGGCGGGTAGCTCCTACAATGAGCAGTTCTTC
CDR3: CASSVGAGSSYNEQFF

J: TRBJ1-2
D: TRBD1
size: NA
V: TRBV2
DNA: TGTGCCAGCAGGAAGGGACAGGGGGACTATGGCTACACCTTC
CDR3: CASRKGQGDYGYTF

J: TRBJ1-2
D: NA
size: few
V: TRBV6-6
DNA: TGTGCCAGCAGTTACTCGAGGGCGCACCCGGATGGCTACACCTTC
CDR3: CASSYSRAHPDGYTF

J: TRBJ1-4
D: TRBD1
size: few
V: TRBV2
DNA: TGTGCCAGCAGTGGACAGGGGCCGAATGAAAAACTGTTTTTT
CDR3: CASSGQGPNEKLFF

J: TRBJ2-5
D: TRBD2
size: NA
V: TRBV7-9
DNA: TGTGCCAGCAGCTTAGGGAGCGGGACCCCGCAAGAGACCCAGTACTTC
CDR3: CASSLGSGTPQETQYF

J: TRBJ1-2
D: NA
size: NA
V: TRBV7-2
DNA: TGTGCCAGCAGCTTAGCCCCCGCGCTTAGCTATGGCTACACCTTC
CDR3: CASSLAPALSYGYTF

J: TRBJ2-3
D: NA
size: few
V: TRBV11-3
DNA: TGTGCCAGCAGCTTCCGGGGCACAGATACGCAGTATTTT
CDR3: CASSFRGTDTQYF

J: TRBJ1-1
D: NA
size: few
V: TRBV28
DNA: TGTGCCAGCAGCCCAAGGGGGTCTACTGAAGCTTTCTTT
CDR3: CASSPRGSTEAFF

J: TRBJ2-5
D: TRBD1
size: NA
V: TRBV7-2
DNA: TGTGCCAGCAGCGTAAGACAGGGGGCAGAGACCCAGTACTTC
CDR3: CASSVRQGAETQYF